This paragraph reports one TCR beta chain. This specimen belongs to a study of blood T cell repertoires in COVID-19. Assay: immunoSEQ multiplex PCR; the TCRdb copy retains only in-frame clones and omits some. The sample carries roughly 200,000 clones, 90% recorded once. Trimming pared 3 bases from V and 5 bases from J, leaving 10 bases between. The CDR3 is 13 amino acids. The V gene's germline CDR1 is KGHDR and CDR2 SFDVKD. Sequencing was carried out using peripheral blood. The chain joins TRBV24-1 to TRBJ2-7; no firm D call. The sequence was obtained from a man between 45 and 60 years old with acute or convalescent COVID-19. CDR3 bases: TGTGCCACCAGTGATCCCCTGTCGGACGAGCAGTACTTC. Translated: CATSDPLSDEQYF.